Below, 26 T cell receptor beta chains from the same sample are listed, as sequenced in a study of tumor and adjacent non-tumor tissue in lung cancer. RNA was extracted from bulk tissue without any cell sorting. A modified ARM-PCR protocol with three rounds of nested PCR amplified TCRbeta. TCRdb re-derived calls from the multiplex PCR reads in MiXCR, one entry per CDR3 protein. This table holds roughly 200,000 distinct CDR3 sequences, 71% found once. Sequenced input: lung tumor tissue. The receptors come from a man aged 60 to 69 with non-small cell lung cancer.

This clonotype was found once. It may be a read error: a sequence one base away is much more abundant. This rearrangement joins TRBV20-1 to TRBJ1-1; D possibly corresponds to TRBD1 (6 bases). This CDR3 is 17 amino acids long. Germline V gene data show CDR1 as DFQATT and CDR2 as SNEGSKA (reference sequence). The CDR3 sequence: CSARKLGRVDKGGEASF. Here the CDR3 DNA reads TGCAGTGCTAGAAAATTGGGGCGTGTGGACAAAGGGGGGGAAGCTTCCTTT.

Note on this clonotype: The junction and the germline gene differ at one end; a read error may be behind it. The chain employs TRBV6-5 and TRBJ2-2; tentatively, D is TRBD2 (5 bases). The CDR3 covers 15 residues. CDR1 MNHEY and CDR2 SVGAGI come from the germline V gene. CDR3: CASSYRAAYIGELFF. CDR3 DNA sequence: TGTGCCAGCAGTTACCGTGCAGCCTACATCGGGGAACTGTTTTTT.

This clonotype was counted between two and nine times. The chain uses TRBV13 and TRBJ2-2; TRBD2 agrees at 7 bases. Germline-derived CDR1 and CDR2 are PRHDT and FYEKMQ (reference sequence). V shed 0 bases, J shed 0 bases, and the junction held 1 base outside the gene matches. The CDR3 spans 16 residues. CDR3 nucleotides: TGTGCCAGCAGCTTAGGAGGGAGGGCGAACACCGGGGAGCTGTTTTTT. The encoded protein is CASSLGGRANTGELFF.

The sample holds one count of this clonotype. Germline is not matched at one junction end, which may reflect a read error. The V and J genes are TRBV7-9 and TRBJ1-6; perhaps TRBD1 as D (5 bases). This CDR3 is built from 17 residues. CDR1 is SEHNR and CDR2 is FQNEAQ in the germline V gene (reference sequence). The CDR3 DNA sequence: TGTGCCAGCAGCTTCCGGGACTCGAGCTCCTATAATTCACCCATCCACTTT. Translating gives CASSFRDSSSYNSPIHF.

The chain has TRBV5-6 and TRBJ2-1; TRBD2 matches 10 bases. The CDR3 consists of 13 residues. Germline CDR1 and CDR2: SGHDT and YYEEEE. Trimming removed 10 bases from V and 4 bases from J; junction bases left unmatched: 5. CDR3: CAGKREGYNEQFF. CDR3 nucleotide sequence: TGTGCCGGAAAGCGGGAGGGGTACAATGAGCAGTTCTTC.

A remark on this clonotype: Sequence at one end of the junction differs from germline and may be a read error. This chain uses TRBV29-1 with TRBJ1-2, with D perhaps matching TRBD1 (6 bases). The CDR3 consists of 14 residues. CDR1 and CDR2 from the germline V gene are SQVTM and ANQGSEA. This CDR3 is CSVVTLTGSSGYTF. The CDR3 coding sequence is TGCAGCGTTGTAACACTGACAGGCAGTTCTGGCTACACTTTC. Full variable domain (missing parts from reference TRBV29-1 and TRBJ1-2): SAVISQKPSRDICQRGTSLTIQCQVDSQVTMMFWYRQQPGQSLTLIATANQGSEATYESGFVIDKFPISRPNLTFSTLTVSNMSPEDSSIYLCSVVTLTGSSGYTFGSGTRLTVV.

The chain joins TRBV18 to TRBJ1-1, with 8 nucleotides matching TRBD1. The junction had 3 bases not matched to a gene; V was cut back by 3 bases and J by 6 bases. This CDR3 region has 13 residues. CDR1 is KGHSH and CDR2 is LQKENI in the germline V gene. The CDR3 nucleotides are TGTGCCAGCTCACCGGACAGGGCCTCTGAAGCTTTCTTT. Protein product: CASSPDRASEAFF.

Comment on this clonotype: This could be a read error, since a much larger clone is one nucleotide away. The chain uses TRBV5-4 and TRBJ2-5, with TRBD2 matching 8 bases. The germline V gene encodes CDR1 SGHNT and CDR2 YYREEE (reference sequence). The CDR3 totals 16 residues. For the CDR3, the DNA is TGTACCAGCAGCTTGGAGGGGACTAGGATTCGAGAGACCCAGTACTTC. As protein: CTSSLEGTRIRETQYF. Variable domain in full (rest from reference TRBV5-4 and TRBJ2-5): ETGVTQSPTHLIKTRGQQVTLRCSSQSGHNTVSWYQQALGQGPQFIFQYYREEENGRGNFPPRFSGLQFPNYSSELNVNALELDDSALYLCTSSLEGTRIRETQYFGPGTRLLVL.

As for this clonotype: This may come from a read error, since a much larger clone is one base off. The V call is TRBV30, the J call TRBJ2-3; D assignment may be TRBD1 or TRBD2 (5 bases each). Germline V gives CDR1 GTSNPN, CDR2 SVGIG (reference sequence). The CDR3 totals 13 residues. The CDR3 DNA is TGTGCCTGGAGTAATCGAGGGGCAGATATGCAGTATTTT. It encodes CAWSNRGADMQYF.

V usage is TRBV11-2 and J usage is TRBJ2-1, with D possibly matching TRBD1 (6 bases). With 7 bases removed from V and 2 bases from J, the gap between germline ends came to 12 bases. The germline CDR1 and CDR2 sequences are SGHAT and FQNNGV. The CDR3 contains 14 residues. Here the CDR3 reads CASTRDIAYNEQFF. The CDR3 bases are TGTGCCAGCACCCGGGACATAGCCTACAATGAGCAGTTCTTC.

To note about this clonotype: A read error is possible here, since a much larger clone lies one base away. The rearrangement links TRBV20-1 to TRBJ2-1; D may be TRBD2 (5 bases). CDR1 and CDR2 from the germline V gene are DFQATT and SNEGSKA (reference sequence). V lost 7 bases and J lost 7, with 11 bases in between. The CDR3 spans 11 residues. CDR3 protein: CSVGCGNEQFF. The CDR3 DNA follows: TGCAGTGTTGGTTGCGGGAATGAGCAGTTCTTC.

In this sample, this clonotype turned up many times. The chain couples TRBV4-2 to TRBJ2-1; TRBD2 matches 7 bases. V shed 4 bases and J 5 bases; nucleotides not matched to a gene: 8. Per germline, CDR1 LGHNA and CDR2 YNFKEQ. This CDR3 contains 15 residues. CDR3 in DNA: TGTGCCAGCAGCCCCGCCGGGACTATAGACAATGAGCAGTTCTTC. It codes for CASSPAGTIDNEQFF.

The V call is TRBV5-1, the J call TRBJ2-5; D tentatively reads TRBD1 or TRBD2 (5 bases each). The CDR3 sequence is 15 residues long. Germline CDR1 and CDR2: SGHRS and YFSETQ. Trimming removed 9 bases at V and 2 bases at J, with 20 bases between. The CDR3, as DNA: TGCGCCATCAGGGAAATAACCGGGACGCAAGAGACCCAGTACTTC. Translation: CAIREITGTQETQYF.

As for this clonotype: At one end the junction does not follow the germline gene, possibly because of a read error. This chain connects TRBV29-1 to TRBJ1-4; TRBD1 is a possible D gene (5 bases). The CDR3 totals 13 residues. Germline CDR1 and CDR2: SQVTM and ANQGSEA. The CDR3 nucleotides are TGCAGCGTTCGTGGAAGGGGCAGCGAAAAAGTGTTTTTT. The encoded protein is CSVRGRGSEKVFF.

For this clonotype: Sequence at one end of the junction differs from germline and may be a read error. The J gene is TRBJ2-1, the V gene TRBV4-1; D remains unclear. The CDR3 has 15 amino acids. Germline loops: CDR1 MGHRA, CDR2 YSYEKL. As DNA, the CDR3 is TGCGCCAGCAGCCAAGGCGTGCGCTCCTACAATGAGCAGCCCTTC. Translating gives CASSQGVRSYNEQPF.

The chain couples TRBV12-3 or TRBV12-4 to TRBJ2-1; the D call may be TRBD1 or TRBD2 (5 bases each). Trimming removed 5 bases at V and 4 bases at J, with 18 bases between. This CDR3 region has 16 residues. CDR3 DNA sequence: TGTGCCAGCAGTCCCGGTCCCGGGACGGAATACAATGAGCAGTTCTTC. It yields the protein CASSPGPGTEYNEQFF.

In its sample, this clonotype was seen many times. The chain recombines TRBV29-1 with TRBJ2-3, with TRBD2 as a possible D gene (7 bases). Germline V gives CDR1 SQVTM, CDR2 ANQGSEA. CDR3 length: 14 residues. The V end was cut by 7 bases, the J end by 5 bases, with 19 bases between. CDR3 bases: TGCAGCGCCCTCCTCGGGGGGCCGGGAGATACGCAGTATTTT. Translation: CSALLGGPGDTQYF.

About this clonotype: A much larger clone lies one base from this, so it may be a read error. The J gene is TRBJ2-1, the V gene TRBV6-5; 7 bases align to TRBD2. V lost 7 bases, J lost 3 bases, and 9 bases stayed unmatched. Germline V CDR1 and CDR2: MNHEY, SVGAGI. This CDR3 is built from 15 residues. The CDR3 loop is CASTYRLADYNEQFF. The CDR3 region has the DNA TGTGCCAGCACCTACAGACTAGCTGACTACAATGAGCAGTTCTTC.

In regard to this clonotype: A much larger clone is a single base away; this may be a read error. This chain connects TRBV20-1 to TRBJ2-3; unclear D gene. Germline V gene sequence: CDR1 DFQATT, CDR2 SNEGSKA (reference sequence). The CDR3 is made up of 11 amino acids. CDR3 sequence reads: CGGESTDTQYF. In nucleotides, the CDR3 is TGCGGTGGTGAGAGCACAGATACGCAGTATTTT.

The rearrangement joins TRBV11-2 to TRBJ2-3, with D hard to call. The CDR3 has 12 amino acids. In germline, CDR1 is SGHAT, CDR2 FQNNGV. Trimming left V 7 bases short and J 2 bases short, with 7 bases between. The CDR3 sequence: CASIHTTDTQYF. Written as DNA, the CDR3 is TGTGCCAGCATCCACACCACAGATACGCAGTATTTT. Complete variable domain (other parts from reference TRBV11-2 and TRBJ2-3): EAGVAQSPRYKIIEKRQSVAFWCNPISGHATLYWYQQILGQGPKLLIQFQNNGVVDDSQLPKDRFSAERLKGVDSTLKIQPAKLEDSAVYLCASIHTTDTQYFGPGTRLTVL.

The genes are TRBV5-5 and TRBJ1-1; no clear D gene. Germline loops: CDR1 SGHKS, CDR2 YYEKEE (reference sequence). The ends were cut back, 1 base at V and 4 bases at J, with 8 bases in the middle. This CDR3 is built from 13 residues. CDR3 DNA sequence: TGTGCCAGCAGCTTGTGGGGTGCCACTGAAGCTTTCTTT. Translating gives CASSLWGATEAFF.

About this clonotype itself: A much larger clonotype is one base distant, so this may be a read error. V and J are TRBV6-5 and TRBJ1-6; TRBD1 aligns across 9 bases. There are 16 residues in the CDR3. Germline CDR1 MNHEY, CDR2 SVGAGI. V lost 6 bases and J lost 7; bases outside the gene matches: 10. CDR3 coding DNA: TGTGCCAGCAGATACAGGGGGCCTGGTCACAATTCACCCCTCCACTTT. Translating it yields CASRYRGPGHNSPLHF.

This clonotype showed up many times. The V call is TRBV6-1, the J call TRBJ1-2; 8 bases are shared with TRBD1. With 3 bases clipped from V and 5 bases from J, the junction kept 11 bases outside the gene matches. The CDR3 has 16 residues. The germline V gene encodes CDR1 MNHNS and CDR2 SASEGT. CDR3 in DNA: TGTGCCAGCAGTGATTTCCCTGGACAGGGAGGATATGGCTACACCTTC. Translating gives CASSDFPGQGGYGYTF.

CDR3 loop: CASLIKDEKAETFSNQPQHF. The CDR3 DNA is TGTGCCAGTTTGATAAAGGATGAGAAGGCCGAGACGTTTAGCAATCAGCCCCAGCATTTT. This chain uses TRBV12-3 or TRBV12-4 with TRBJ1-5; D ambiguous. The CDR3 is made up of 20 amino acids. V was trimmed by 9 bases and J by 0 bases, leaving 30 bases between them.

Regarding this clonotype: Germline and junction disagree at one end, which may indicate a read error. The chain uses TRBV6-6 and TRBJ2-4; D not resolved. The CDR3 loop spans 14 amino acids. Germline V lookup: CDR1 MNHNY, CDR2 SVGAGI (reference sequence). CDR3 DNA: TGTGCTAGCAGTACCGCAGGAGCCAAAAACATTCAGTACTTC. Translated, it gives CASSTAGAKNIQYF.

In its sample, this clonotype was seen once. CDR3: CGTRKGINEQYF. CDR3 sequence (DNA): TGCGGTACTAGGAAGGGGATCAACGAGCAGTACTTC. V gene TRBV20-1 combines with J gene TRBJ2-7; possibly TRBD1 or TRBD2 for D (5 bases each). The CDR3 length is 12 residues. Per germline, CDR1 DFQATT and CDR2 SNEGSKA (reference sequence).